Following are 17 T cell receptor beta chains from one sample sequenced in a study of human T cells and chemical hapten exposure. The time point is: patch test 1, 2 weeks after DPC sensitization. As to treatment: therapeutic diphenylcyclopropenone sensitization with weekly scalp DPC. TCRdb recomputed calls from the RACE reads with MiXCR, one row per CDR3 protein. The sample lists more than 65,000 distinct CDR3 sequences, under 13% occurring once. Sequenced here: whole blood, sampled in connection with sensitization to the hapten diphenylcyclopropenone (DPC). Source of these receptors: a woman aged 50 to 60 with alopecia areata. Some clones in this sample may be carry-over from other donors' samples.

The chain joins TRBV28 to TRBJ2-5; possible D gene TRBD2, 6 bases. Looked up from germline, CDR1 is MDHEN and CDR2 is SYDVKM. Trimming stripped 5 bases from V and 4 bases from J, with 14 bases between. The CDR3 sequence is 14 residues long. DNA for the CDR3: TGTGCCAGCAGTCTCGCGGGATGGAGAGAGACCCAGTACTTC. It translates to CASSLAGWRETQYF.

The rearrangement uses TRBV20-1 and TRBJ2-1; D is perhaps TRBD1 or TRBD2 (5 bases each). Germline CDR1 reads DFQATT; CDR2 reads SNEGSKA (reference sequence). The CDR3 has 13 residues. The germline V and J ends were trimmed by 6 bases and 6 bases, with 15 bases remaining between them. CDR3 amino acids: CSAGRELGNEQFF. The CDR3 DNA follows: TGCAGTGCGGGCAGGGAGCTAGGCAATGAGCAGTTCTTC.

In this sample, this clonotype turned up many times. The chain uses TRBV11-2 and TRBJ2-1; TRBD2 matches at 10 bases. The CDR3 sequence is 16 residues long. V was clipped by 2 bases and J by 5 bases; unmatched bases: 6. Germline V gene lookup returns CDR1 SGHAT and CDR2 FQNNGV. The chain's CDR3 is CASSLQLAGNNNEQFF. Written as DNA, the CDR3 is TGTGCCAGCAGCTTACAACTAGCGGGAAATAACAATGAGCAGTTCTTC.

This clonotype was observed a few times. Here the CDR3 reads CASSSGTGLYSNQPQHF. The CDR3 DNA is TGTGCCAGCTCATCCGGGACAGGGCTTTATAGCAATCAGCCCCAGCATTTT. V usage is TRBV18 and J usage is TRBJ1-5, with 9 bases matching TRBD1. Trimming at V came to 5 bases and at J to 0 bases, leaving 8 bases not matched to a gene. From germline, CDR1 is KGHSH and CDR2 LQKENI. CDR3 size: 17 residues.

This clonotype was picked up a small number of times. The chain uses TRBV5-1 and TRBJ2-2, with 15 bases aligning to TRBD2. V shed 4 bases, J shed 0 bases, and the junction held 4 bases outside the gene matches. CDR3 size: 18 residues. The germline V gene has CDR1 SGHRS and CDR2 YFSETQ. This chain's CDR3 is CASSPGLAGGSNTGELFF. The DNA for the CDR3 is TGCGCCAGCAGCCCGGGACTAGCGGGAGGTTCGAACACCGGGGAGCTGTTTTTT.

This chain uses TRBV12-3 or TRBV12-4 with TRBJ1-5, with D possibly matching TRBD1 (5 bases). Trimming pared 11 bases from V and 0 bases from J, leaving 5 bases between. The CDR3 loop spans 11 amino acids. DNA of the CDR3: TGTGCCGGGGGTAGCAATCAGCCCCAGCATTTT. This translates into CAGGSNQPQHF.

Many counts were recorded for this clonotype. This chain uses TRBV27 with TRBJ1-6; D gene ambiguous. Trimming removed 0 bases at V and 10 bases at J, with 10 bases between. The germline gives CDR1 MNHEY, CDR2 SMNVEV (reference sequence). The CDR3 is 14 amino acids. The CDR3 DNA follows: TGTGCCAGCAGTTTATCTACACTCGCCTCACCCCTCCACTTT. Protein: CASSLSTLASPLHF.

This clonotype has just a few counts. The CDR3 protein is CASSSLEAGSSYEQYF. The CDR3, as DNA: TGTGCCAGCAGCTCCCTCGAGGCAGGGAGCTCCTACGAGCAGTACTTC. The chain combines TRBV7-9 with TRBJ2-7; D may match TRBD1 or TRBD2 (5 bases each). Trimming cost V 4 bases and J 0 bases, with 16 bases left between them. This CDR3 has 16 residues. From germline, CDR1 is SEHNR and CDR2 FQNEAQ (reference sequence).

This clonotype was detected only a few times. CDR3 DNA: TGTGCCACCCAAAGGGGACCTAGCACAGATACGCAGTATTTT. This gives the protein CATQRGPSTDTQYF. This chain uses TRBV6-1 with TRBJ2-3; tentatively, D is TRBD1 or TRBD2 (5 bases each). The CDR3 contains 14 residues. CDR1 and CDR2 (germline): MNHNS, SASEGT. The V and J ends lost 10 bases and 0 bases respectively, with 14 bases between them.

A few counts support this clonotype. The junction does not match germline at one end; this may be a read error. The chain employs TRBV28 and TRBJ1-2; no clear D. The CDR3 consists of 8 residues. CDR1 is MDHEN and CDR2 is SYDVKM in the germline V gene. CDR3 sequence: CASSPCPF. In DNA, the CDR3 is TGTGCCAGCAGCCCCTGCCCCTTC.

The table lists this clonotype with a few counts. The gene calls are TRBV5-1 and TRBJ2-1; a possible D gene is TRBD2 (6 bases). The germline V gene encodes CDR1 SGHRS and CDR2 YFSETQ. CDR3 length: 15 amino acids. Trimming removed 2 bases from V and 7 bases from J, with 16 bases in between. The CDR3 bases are TGCGCCAGCAGCTTTGGGGGGACTGGCGTTAATGAGCAGTTCTTC. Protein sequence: CASSFGGTGVNEQFF.

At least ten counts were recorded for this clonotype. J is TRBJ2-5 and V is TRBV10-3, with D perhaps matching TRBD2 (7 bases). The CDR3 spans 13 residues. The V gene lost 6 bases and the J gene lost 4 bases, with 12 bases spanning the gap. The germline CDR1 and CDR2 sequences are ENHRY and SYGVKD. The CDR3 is CAIRNREGETQYF. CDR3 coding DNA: TGTGCCATCAGGAACAGGGAGGGAGAGACCCAGTACTTC.

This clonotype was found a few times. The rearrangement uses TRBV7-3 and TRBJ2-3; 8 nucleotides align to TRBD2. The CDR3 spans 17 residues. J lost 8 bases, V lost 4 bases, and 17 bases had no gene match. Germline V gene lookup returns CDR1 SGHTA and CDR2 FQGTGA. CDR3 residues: CASSSSGLAGWMGTQYF. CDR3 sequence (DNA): TGTGCCAGCAGCTCCTCCGGACTAGCCGGCTGGATGGGTACGCAGTATTTT. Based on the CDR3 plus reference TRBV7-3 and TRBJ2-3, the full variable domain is GAGVSQTPSNKVTEKGKYVELRCDPISGHTALYWYRQSLGQGPEFLIYFQGTGAADDSGLPNDRFFAVRPEGSVSTLKIQRTERGDSAVYLCASSSSGLAGWMGTQYFGPGTRLTVL.

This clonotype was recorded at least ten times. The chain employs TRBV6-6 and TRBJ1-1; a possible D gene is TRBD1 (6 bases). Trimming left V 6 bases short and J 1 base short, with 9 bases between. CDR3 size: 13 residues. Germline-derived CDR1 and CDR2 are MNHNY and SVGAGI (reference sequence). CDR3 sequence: CASSLTGNTEAFF. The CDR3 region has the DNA TGTGCCAGCAGCCTGACAGGGAACACTGAAGCTTTCTTT.

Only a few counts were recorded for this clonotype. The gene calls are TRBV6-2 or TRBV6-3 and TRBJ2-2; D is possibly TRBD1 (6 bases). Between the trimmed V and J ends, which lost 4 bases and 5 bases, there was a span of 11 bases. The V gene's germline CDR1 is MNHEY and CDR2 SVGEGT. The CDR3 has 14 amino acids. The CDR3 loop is CASSSQGGTGELFF. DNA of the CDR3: TGTGCCAGCAGTTCCCAAGGGGGAACCGGGGAGCTGTTTTTT.

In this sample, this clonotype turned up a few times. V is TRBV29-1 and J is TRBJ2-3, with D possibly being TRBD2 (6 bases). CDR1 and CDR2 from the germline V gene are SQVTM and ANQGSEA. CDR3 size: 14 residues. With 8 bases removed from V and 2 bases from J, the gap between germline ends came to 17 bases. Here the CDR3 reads CSFLGGPSTDTQYF. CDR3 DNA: TGCAGCTTCCTGGGGGGTCCCTCCACAGATACGCAGTATTTT.

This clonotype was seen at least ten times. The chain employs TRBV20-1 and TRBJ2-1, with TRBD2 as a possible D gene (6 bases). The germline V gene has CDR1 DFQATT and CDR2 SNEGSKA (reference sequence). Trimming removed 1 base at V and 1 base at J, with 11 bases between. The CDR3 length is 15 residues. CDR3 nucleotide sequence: TGCAGTGCTAGAGTGGCCCGGGGGTCCTACAATGAGCAGTTCTTC. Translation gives CSARVARGSYNEQFF.